The entry that follows covers one T cell receptor beta chain sequence. Study processing details: Amplification of reference gene primers was used by the study to estimate nucleated cell counts. Assay: immunoSEQ multiplex PCR; the TCRdb copy retains only in-frame clones and omits some. V, J and clone size reflect that table, while D and trimming were determined from the DNA. This table has under 350,000 clones, about 89% appearing once. These data originate in a study of blood T cell repertoires in COVID-19. Study-level information: There were acute and convalescent COVID-19 samples, and they came from the United States, Italy and Spain. PBMCs, B-cell-depleted T cells, or T cells were the source of the cDNA or gDNA that made up the material.

Per germline, CDR1 KGHSH and CDR2 LQKENI. The CDR3 extends over 15 amino acids. Unmatched junction bases numbered 3, after V lost 2 bases and J lost 2 bases. The chain couples TRBV18 to TRBJ1-2, with 9 bases lining up with TRBD1. Source material: peripheral blood. This sequence originates from a man in his fifties with acute or convalescent COVID-19. The chain's CDR3 is CASSPGTGKNYGYTF. CDR3 DNA: TGTGCCAGCTCACCAGGGACAGGGAAAAACTATGGCTACACCTTC.